These 2 T cell receptor beta chains share one sample of origin, sequenced in a study of T cell changes during pregnancy in multiple sclerosis. The assay was immunoSEQ multiplex PCR, and TCRdb's table has in-frame clones only and misses some. The repertoire holds roughly 100,000 clones, with about 90% as singletons. The source material was peripheral blood, sampled after pregnancy. The receptors shown here come from a female donor with multiple sclerosis, enrolled in a pregnancy study.

The CDR3 sequence: CASSPGGVDTQYF. CDR3 coding DNA: TGTGCCAGCAGCCCCGGGGGTGTGGATACGCAGTATTTT. V and J are TRBV7-2 and TRBJ2-3, with D possibly matching TRBD2 (6 bases). CDR1 is SGHTA and CDR2 is FQGNSA in the germline V gene. The CDR3 has 13 residues. V was trimmed by 5 bases and J by 6 bases, leaving 12 bases between them.

The chain has TRBV15 and TRBJ1-3, with TRBD1 identical over 7 bases. Germline values: CDR1 LNHNV, CDR2 YYDKDF (reference sequence). The J segment lost 0 bases and the V segment lost 6 bases, leaving 11 bases of the junction unmatched. The CDR3 runs 17 residues. The CDR3 loop is CATRTGDLIGSGNTIYF. The CDR3 bases are TGTGCCACCAGAACAGGGGACTTGATAGGCTCTGGAAACACCATATATTTT.